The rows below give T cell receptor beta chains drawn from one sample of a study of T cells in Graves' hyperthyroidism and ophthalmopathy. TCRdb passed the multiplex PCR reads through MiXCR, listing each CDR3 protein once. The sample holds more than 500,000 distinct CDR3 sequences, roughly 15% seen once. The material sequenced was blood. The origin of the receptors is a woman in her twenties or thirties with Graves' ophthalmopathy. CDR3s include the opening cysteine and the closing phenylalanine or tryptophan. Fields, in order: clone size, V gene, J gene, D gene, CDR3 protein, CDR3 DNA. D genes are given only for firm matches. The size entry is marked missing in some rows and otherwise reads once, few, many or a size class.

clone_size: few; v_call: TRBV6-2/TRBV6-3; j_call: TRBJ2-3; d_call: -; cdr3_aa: CASSFENGRFGDTQYF; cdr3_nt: TGTGCCAGCAGTTTCGAAAACGGGAGATTTGGAGATACGCAGTATTTT
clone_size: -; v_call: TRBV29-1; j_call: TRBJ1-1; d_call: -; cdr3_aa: CSVVHSLNTEAFF; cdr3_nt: TGCAGCGTTGTTCACAGTTTGAACACTGAAGCTTTCTTT
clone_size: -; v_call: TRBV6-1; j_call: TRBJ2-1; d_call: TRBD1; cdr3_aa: CASRLRTGSYNEQFF; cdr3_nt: TGTGCCAGCCGCCTTCGGACAGGTTCCTACAATGAGCAGTTCTTC
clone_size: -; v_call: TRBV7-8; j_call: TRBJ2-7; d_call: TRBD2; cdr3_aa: CASSRGLAGDYEQYF; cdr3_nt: TGTGCCAGCAGCCGGGGACTAGCGGGAGACTACGAGCAGTACTTC
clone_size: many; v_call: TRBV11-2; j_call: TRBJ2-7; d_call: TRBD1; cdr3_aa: CASSLVRDRRYEQYF; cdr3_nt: TGTGCCAGCAGCTTAGTCCGGGACAGACGCTACGAGCAGTACTTC
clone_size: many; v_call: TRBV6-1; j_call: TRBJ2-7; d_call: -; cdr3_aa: CASSLRDTTYEQYF; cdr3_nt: TGTGCCAGCAGTTTGAGGGACACAACCTACGAGCAGTACTTC
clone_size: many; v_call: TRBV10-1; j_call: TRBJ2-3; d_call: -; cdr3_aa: CASSESGGHTDTQYF; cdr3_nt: TGCGCCAGCAGTGAGTCCGGGGGGCACACAGATACGCAGTATTTT
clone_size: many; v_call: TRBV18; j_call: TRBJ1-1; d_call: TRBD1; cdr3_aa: CASSPPDRVGAFF; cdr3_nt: TGTGCCAGCTCACCACCTGACAGGGTTGGGGCTTTCTTT
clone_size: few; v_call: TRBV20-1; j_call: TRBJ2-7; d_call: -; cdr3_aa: CSASGWAEQYF; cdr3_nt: TGCAGTGCTAGCGGGTGGGCAGAGCAGTACTTC
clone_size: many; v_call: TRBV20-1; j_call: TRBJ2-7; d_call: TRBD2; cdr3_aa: CSGAGASGEQYF; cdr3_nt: TGCAGTGGGGCGGGAGCATCAGGCGAGCAGTACTTC
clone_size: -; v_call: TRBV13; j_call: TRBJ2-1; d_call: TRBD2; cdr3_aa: CASSPRRAGLNEQFF; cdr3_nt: TGTGCCAGCAGCCCCCGGCGAGCGGGATTAAATGAGCAGTTCTTC
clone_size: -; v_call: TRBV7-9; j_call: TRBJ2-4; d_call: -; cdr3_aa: CASSQGGTEAKNIQYF; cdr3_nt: TGTGCCAGCAGCCAGGGGGGGACAGAGGCCAAAAACATTCAGTACTTC
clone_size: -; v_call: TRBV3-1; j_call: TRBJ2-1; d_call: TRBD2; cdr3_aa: CASSQPLAGVGDEQFF; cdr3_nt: TGTGCCAGCAGCCAACCGCTAGCGGGAGTTGGCGATGAGCAGTTCTTC
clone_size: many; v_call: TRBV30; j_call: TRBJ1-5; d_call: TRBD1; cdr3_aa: CAWSRDSTQPQHF; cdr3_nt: TGTGCCTGGAGTAGGGACAGTACCCAGCCCCAGCATTTT
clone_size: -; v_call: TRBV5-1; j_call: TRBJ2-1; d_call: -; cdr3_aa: CASSYQSANEQFF; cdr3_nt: TGTGCCAGCAGTTACCAATCTGCCAATGAGCAGTTCTTC
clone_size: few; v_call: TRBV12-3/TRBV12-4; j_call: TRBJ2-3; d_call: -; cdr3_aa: CASSLALQAGPDTQYF; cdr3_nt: TGTGCCAGCAGTTTAGCTTTGCAGGCGGGGCCAGATACGCAGTATTTT
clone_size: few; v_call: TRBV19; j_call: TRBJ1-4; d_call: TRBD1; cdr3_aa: CASSTGTGARLGEKLFF; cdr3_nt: TGTGCCAGTAGTACCGGAACAGGGGCTAGACTGGGGGAAAAACTGTTTTTT
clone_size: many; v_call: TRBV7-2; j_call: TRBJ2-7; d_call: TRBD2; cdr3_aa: CASSSPRGLAGGAYEQYF; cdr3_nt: TGTGCCAGCAGCTCCCCCAGGGGACTAGCGGGTGGGGCTTACGAGCAGTACTTC
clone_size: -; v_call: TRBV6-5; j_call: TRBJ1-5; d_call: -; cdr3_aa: CASSYRQRLNQPQHF; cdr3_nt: TGTGCCAGCAGTTACCGACAGAGGCTTAATCAGCCCCAGCATTTT
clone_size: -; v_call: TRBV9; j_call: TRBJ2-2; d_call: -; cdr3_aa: CASSVGLSGGLTGELFF; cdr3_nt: TGTGCCAGCAGCGTAGGGTTATCGGGCGGTCTCACCGGGGAGCTGTTTTTT
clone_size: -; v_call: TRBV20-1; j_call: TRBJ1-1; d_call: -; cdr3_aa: CSAQTDGAEAFF; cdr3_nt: TGCAGTGCCCAGACAGACGGCGCTGAAGCTTTCTTT
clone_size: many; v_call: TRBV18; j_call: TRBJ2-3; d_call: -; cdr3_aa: CASTRTRTDTQYF; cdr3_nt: TGTGCCAGCACCAGGACACGCACAGATACGCAGTATTTT